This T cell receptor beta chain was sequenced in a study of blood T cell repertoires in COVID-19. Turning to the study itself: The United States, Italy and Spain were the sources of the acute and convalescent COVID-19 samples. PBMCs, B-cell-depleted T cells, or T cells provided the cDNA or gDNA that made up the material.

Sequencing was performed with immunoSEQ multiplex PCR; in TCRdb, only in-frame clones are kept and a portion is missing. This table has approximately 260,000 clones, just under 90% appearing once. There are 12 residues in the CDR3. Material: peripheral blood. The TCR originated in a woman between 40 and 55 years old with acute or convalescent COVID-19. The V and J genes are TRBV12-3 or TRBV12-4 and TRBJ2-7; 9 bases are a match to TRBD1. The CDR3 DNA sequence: TGTGCCAGCAGTTTAGATGCGGACAGGGGCCACGTC. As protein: CASSLDADRGHV.